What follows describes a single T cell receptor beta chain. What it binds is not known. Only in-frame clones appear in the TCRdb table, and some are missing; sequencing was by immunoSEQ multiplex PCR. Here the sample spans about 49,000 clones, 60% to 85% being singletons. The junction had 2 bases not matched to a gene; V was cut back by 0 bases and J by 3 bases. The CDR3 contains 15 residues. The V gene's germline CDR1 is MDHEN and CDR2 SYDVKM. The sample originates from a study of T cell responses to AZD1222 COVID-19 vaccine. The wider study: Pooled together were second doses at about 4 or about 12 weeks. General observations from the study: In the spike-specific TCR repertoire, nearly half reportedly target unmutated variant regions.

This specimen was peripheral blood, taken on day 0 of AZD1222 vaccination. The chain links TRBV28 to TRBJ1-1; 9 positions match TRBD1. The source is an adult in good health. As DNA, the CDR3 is TGTGCCAGCAGTTTATGGGGACAGGGTGACACTGAAGCTTTCTTT. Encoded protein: CASSLWGQGDTEAFF.